The sequence of this T cell receptor beta chain was determined in a study of blood T cell repertoires in COVID-19. Study background: Researchers got acute and convalescent COVID-19 samples from the United States, Italy and Spain. Sources were T cells, B-cell-depleted T cells, or PBMCs; the material itself was cDNA or gDNA.

As handled by the study authors: From reference gene primer amplification, estimates of nucleated cell counts were derived. Only in-frame clones appear in the TCRdb table, and some are missing; sequencing was by immunoSEQ multiplex PCR. The DNA was the basis for D and trimming; V, J and clone size are from that table. Of approximately 250,000 clones listed, 65% to 90% were seen once; the top ten hold approximately 9.6%. Membership in each cohort depended on participant-reported clinical history. Sequencing was done on a sample of PBMCs or T cells enriched from blood (not recorded which). This sequence was found in a woman in her forties or fifties with acute COVID-19.

The chain's CDR3 is CASSSTGGAYGYTF. Here the CDR3 DNA reads TGTGCCAGTAGTTCGACAGGGGGCGCATACGGCTACACCTTC. The V gene is TRBV19, the J gene TRBJ1-2; 10 bases align to TRBD1. Trimming cost V 5 bases and J 8 bases; bases outside gene matches: 8. CDR3 length: 14 residues. CDR1 and CDR2 (germline): LNHDA, SQIVND (reference sequence).